The 6 T cell receptor beta chains given below trace back to one sample, sequenced in a study of blood T cells in healthy people across ages. A sample-barcoded 5' primer and a J-beta primer mix were used in a second PCR of about 7 to 12 cycles. TCRdb analysed the 5' RACE reads with MiXCR anew, one entry per CDR3 protein. The repertoire holds under 800,000 distinct CDR3 sequences, with about 40% as singletons. The sample taken for sequencing was blood. The receptors originated from a woman aged 55-69 years in good health.

The chain couples TRBV10-1 to TRBJ1-1; 8 positions match TRBD1. CDR3 length: 16 amino acids. Germline CDR1 is WNHNN and CDR2 is SYGVQD (reference sequence). V shed 6 bases, J shed 4 bases, and the junction held 13 bases outside the gene matches. CDR3 residues: CASSSGRGLKGTEAFF. CDR3 sequence (DNA): TGCGCCAGCAGCTCGGGCAGGGGGCTGAAGGGCACTGAAGCTTTCTTT.

The chain uses TRBV27 and TRBJ2-1, with TRBD1 identical over 7 bases. Germline V gene lookup returns CDR1 MNHEY and CDR2 SMNVEV (reference sequence). Trimming at V came to 6 bases and at J to 14 bases, leaving 7 bases not matched to a gene. This CDR3 contains 11 residues. The CDR3: CASRGQSEEFF. For the CDR3, the DNA is TGTGCCAGCAGGGGACAGAGCGAGGAGTTCTTC.

The V gene is TRBV5-6, the J gene TRBJ2-7; possibly TRBD1 for D (5 bases). CDR1 and CDR2 from the germline V gene are SGHDT and YYEEEE. CDR3 length equals 12 residues. V was cut by 2 bases and J by 4 bases, with 7 bases left in between. CDR3 amino acids: CASSFNRYEQYF. The CDR3 bases are TGTGCCAGCAGCTTTAACAGGTACGAGCAGTACTTC.

With respect to this clonotype: Sequence at one end of the junction differs from germline and may be a read error. V usage is TRBV20-1 and J usage is TRBJ2-1, with 7 nucleotides matching TRBD2. The end of the DNA aligns better with TRBJ2-7, so the J call may be wrong. Germline CDR1 and CDR2: DFQATT and SNEGSKA (reference sequence). The CDR3 loop spans 16 amino acids. Written as DNA, the CDR3 is TGCAGTGCCAGAGAGGGGAAAAGCGGGAAATACAATGAGCAGTACTTC. Its protein is CSAREGKSGKYNEQYF.

This chain joins TRBV9 and TRBJ1-1; D gene uncertain. Deletions cut 3 bases from V and 3 bases from J, with 12 bases between. The CDR3 loop spans 14 amino acids. The V gene's germline CDR1 is SGDLS and CDR2 YYNGEE. DNA of the CDR3: TGTGCCAGCAGCGACACAGAGACGGACACTGAAGCTTTCTTT. Translating gives CASSDTETDTEAFF.

The V and J genes are TRBV12-3 or TRBV12-4 and TRBJ1-1; 8 bases line up with TRBD1. The length of the CDR3 is 15 residues. With V trimmed by 7 bases and J by 7 bases, 14 bases remained unmatched. DNA for the CDR3: TGTGCCAGCAACCTTGTGGGACAGGTAAAGGGTGAAGCTTTCTTT. It encodes CASNLVGQVKGEAFF.